The T cell receptor (beta chain) described here comes from a study of regulatory T cells in long-lasting Graves disease. For TCR beta, libraries came from iRepertoire HTBI primers and Arm-PCR of CDR3 regions. TCRdb passed the multiplex PCR reads through MiXCR, listing each CDR3 protein once. The sample includes over 350,000 distinct CDR3 sequences, around 21% of them seen just once. This CDR3 comprises 12 residues. Germline V lookup: CDR1 SGHTA, CDR2 FQGNSA. The ends were cut back, 3 bases at V and 2 bases at J, with 5 bases in the middle. General observations from the study: There were preferences for TRBV28, TRBJ1-2 and TRBJ2-5 in persistent disease.

Time point given: persistent/refractory GD, antithyroid drugs over 5 years with positive TRAb. Scientists built the TCR library using RNA that was extracted from PBMCs. This clonotype was found a few times. Its antigen remains unknown. The genes are TRBV7-2 and TRBJ2-7; no definite D call. The material was peripheral blood mononuclear cells (PBMCs), obtained when the disease was refractory, from a patient treated with antithyroid drugs. This clonotype originated in a female donor with Graves disease. The CDR3 DNA sequence: TGTGCCAGCAGCTTGCCCGCCTACGAGCAGTACTTC. Translated: CASSLPAYEQYF.